One sample yielded the 24 T cell receptor beta chains listed below, sequenced in a study of blood T cell repertoires in COVID-19 (dated by TCRdb to about 2020). The library came from the immunoSEQ multiplex PCR assay. The table was pulled from immuneACCESS by TCRdb, which kept in-frame rearrangements only. Such tables lose some clones; where checked, under half of the loss comes from unresolved V genes, and the rest has no known cause. In this sample the table shows around 220,000 clones, about 80% of which occur a single time. 4.5% to 6% of the sample goes to the ten largest clones. The sample consisted of peripheral blood. All receptors derive from a woman older than 75 with active or convalescent COVID-19.

This clone appeared a single time. V usage is TRBV6-6 and J usage is TRBJ1-4; TRBD1 might be the D (5 bases). The CDR3 loop spans 15 amino acids. Trimming removed 6 bases at V and 4 bases at J, with 15 bases between. Germline loops: CDR1 MNHNY, CDR2 SVGAGI (reference sequence). CDR3 in amino acids: CASSTTTDLNEKLFF. CDR3 in DNA: TGTGCCAGCAGCACGACGACAGACCTTAATGAAAAACTGTTTTTT.

This clone was found a few times. The chain is built from TRBV6-1 and TRBJ1-1, with unresolved D. Germline V gene lookup returns CDR1 MNHNS and CDR2 SASEGT. V lost 3 bases to trimming and J lost 2 bases, with 19 bases between them. This CDR3 spans 17 amino acids. Here the CDR3 reads CASSDFTSSGRNTEAFF. The CDR3, as DNA: TGTGCCAGCAGTGATTTTACATCTTCGGGAAGAAACACTGAAGCTTTCTTT.

The chain is built from TRBV30 and TRBJ2-2, with a possible D match to TRBD2 (6 bases). The CDR3 runs to 15 residues. Trimming stripped 4 bases from V and 2 bases from J, with 14 bases between. Germline V gene data show CDR1 as GTSNPN and CDR2 as SVGIG (reference sequence). The CDR3 DNA reads as TGTGCCTGGATGGAGCGGGCCATCAACACCGGGGAGCTGTTTTTT. It yields the protein CAWMERAINTGELFF. The whole variable domain, remainder taken from reference TRBV30 and TRBJ2-2, is SQTIHQWPATLVQPVGSPLSLECTVEGTSNPNLYWYRQAAGRGLQLLFYSVGIGQISSEVPQNLSASRPQDRQFILSSKKLLLSDSGFYLCAWMERAINTGELFFGEGSRLTVL.

V usage is TRBV27 and J usage is TRBJ2-7, with 7 bases fitting TRBD1. The CDR3 has 16 amino acids. J gave up 2 bases and V 1 base, and 8 bases lay outside the gene matches. Germline V lookup: CDR1 MNHEY, CDR2 SMNVEV (reference sequence). The CDR3, as DNA: TGTGCCAGCAGTTTATTAGGAGGACAGGATACCTACGAGCAGTACTTC. Protein sequence: CASSLLGGQDTYEQYF.

Only one count was recorded for this clone. The chain recombines TRBV10-3 with TRBJ1-6, with TRBD1 matching over 7 bases. Trimming at V came to 4 bases and at J to 10 bases, leaving 10 bases not matched to a gene. Germline CDR1 and CDR2: ENHRY and SYGVKD. This CDR3 has 15 amino acids. The CDR3 region is CAISGTGREESPLHF. Written as DNA, the CDR3 is TGTGCCATCAGTGGGACAGGCCGTGAGGAATCACCCCTCCACTTT.

This clone was detected a few times. The chain combines TRBV5-4 with TRBJ2-7, with 8 bases aligning to TRBD2. The germline V gene has CDR1 SGHNT and CDR2 YYREEE (reference sequence). The CDR3 sequence is 14 residues long. V dropped 1 base and J dropped 2; count of bases not matched to a gene: 2. CDR3 in amino acids: CASSLYSGAYEQYF. The CDR3 region has the DNA TGTGCCAGCAGCTTGTATAGCGGGGCCTACGAGCAGTACTTC.

This clone was observed a single time. CDR3 residues: CASRPPSTVTYEQYF. CDR3 nucleotides: TGTGCCAGCAGACCTCCGTCGACTGTCACCTACGAGCAGTACTTC. The rearrangement links TRBV28 to TRBJ2-7; D remains ambiguous. Per the germline V gene, CDR1 is MDHEN and CDR2 is SYDVKM. V shed 6 bases and J shed 2 bases, with 17 bases lying between them. The length of the CDR3 is 15 residues.

Only one count was recorded for this clone. The chain employs TRBV9 and TRBJ1-2; D is unresolved. Germline loops: CDR1 SGDLS, CDR2 YYNGEE. The CDR3 totals 17 residues. Trimming stripped 0 bases from V and 2 bases from J, with 17 bases between. The CDR3 is CASSVEVRAGKNYGYTF. The CDR3 DNA reads as TGTGCCAGCAGCGTAGAGGTCCGGGCGGGAAAGAACTATGGCTACACCTTC.

The chain couples TRBV27 to TRBJ1-1, with D perhaps TRBD1 (6 bases). There are 15 residues in the CDR3. V was pared by 3 bases and J by 5 bases, with 16 bases between. Per the germline V gene, CDR1 is MNHEY and CDR2 is SMNVEV (reference sequence). CDR3 nucleotide sequence: TGTGCCAGCAGTTTGGGGCAGAGAGGGGGAACTGAAGCTTTCTTT. Amino acid sequence: CASSLGQRGGTEAFF.

V is TRBV28 and J is TRBJ2-5, with TRBD2 as a possible D gene (5 bases). V shed 5 bases and J shed 5 bases, with 15 bases lying between them. CDR1 is MDHEN and CDR2 is SYDVKM in the germline V gene. The CDR3 runs 14 residues. The CDR3 region has the DNA TGTGCCAGCAGTGGAAGGCGGGTTCGGGAGACCCAGTACTTC. The encoded protein is CASSGRRVRETQYF.

The rearrangement uses TRBV20-1 and TRBJ1-1; no clear D gene. Trimming removed 6 bases from V and 6 bases from J, with 8 bases in between. This CDR3 has 10 residues. The germline V gene has CDR1 DFQATT and CDR2 SNEGSKA (reference sequence). DNA of the CDR3: TGCAGTGCAATAAGCTCTGAAGCTTTCTTT. Translated: CSAISSEAFF.

The chain is built from TRBV7-8 and TRBJ2-3; D may be TRBD2 (6 bases). Trimming removed 0 bases at V and 1 base at J, with 17 bases between. The length of the CDR3 is 18 residues. Per germline, CDR1 SGHVS and CDR2 FQNEAQ. As DNA, the CDR3 is TGTGCCAGCAGCTTAGCGGGAGGCACTAATGGGGGCACAGATACGCAGTATTTT. Protein sequence: CASSLAGGTNGGTDTQYF.

The rearrangement joins TRBV30 to TRBJ1-2; perhaps TRBD1 as D (6 bases). CDR1 is GTSNPN, CDR2 SVGIG, per germline (reference sequence). V was shortened by 3 bases and J by 7 bases, with 12 bases between the two germline ends. There are 12 residues in the CDR3. The CDR3 coding sequence is TGTGCCTGGAGCGGGGGCGGGGGTGGCTACACCTTC. It codes for CAWSGGGGGYTF.

V gene TRBV19 combines with J gene TRBJ1-2; TRBD1 aligns across 9 bases. The CDR3 is made up of 14 amino acids. J was trimmed by 8 bases and V by 3 bases; bases with no gene match: 7. Looked up from germline, CDR1 is LNHDA and CDR2 is SQIVND (reference sequence). The chain's CDR3 is CASSIIGTGGGYTF. The CDR3 bases are TGTGCCAGTAGTATTATCGGCACAGGGGGCGGCTACACCTTC. Based on the CDR3 plus reference TRBV19 and TRBJ1-2, the full variable domain is DGGITQSPKYLFRKEGQNVTLSCEQNLNHDAMYWYRQDPGQGLRLIYYSQIVNDFQKGDIAEGYSVSREKKESFPLTVTSAQKNPTAFYLCASSIIGTGGGYTFGSGTRLTVV.

The chain employs TRBV19 and TRBJ1-2; D possibly corresponds to TRBD1 (6 bases). The CDR3 spans 13 residues. The germline gives CDR1 LNHDA, CDR2 SQIVND (reference sequence). V was cut by 3 bases and J by 8 bases, with 13 bases left in between. CDR3 nucleotides: TGTGCCAGTAGTATTTGGCAGGGGATCGGCTACACCTTC. Translating it yields CASSIWQGIGYTF. The whole variable domain, filled in from reference TRBV19 and TRBJ1-2, reads DGGITQSPKYLFRKEGQNVTLSCEQNLNHDAMYWYRQDPGQGLRLIYYSQIVNDFQKGDIAEGYSVSREKKESFPLTVTSAQKNPTAFYLCASSIWQGIGYTFGSGTRLTVV.

This clone has a single count. Here the CDR3 DNA reads TGTGCCACCAGCAATAGCGGATCTAGCACAGATACGCAGTATTTT. Residues: CATSNSGSSTDTQYF. The chain employs TRBV24-1 and TRBJ2-3, with a tentative D call TRBD2 (6 bases). Trimming cost V 7 bases and J 0 bases, with 13 bases left between them. The CDR3 is made up of 15 amino acids. The germline V gene has CDR1 KGHDR and CDR2 SFDVKD.

V gene TRBV6-5 combines with J gene TRBJ2-1, with TRBD2 matching over 10 bases. The V and J ends lost 3 bases and 7 bases, in that order; junction bases with no gene match: 9. CDR1 and CDR2 from the germline V gene are MNHEY and SVGAGI. There are 16 residues in the CDR3. The CDR3 sequence is CASSYNLAGAGNEQFF. DNA of the CDR3: TGTGCCAGCAGTTATAACCTAGCGGGAGCGGGTAATGAGCAGTTCTTC.

The chain links TRBV5-1 to TRBJ1-1, with D possibly TRBD1 on 6 matching bases. V lost 1 base to trimming and J lost 4 bases, with 14 bases between them. Germline V gene lookup returns CDR1 SGHRS and CDR2 YFSETQ. The CDR3 length is 15 residues. The DNA of the CDR3 is TGCGCCAGCAGCTTGATGACAGGATTGATCACTGAAGCTTTCTTT. Translated: CASSLMTGLITEAFF.

V and J are TRBV2 and TRBJ2-7; TRBD1 might be the D (5 bases). The CDR3 has 13 amino acids. V lost 4 bases to trimming and J lost 3 bases, with 10 bases between them. Germline-derived CDR1 and CDR2 are SNHLY and FYNNEI. CDR3 in amino acids: CASSGRVGYEQYF. CDR3 bases: TGTGCCAGCAGTGGCAGGGTCGGCTACGAGCAGTACTTC.

V gene TRBV2 combines with J gene TRBJ1-5, with 7 nucleotides matching TRBD1. The CDR3 loop spans 14 amino acids. V shed 3 bases and J 7 bases; nucleotides not matched to a gene: 6. CDR1 is SNHLY and CDR2 is FYNNEI in the germline V gene. CDR3 coding DNA: TGTGCCAGCAGTGAGACAGGGTATCAGCAGCCCCAGCATTTT. Amino acid sequence: CASSETGYQQPQHF.

The rearrangement joins TRBV2 to TRBJ1-2; D gene uncertain. From germline, CDR1 is SNHLY and CDR2 FYNNEI. The CDR3 is 14 amino acids. V was shortened by 4 bases and J by 8 bases, with 17 bases between the two germline ends. CDR3 sequence: CASSVDGRSGGYTF. DNA for the CDR3: TGTGCCAGCAGTGTGGACGGTCGAAGCGGCGGCTACACCTTC.

The chain combines TRBV5-1 with TRBJ1-6, with 8 bases that match TRBD1. After removal of 2 bases from V and 7 bases from J, the junction contained 2 bases not matched to a gene. The CDR3 extends over 14 amino acids. The germline CDR1 and CDR2 sequences are SGHRS and YFSETQ. The CDR3 DNA reads TGCGCCAGCAGCTTCGGACAGGGAAATTCACCCCTCCACTTT. It translates to CASSFGQGNSPLHF. The whole variable domain, filled in from reference TRBV5-1 and TRBJ1-6, reads KAGVTQTPRYLIKTRGQQVTLSCSPISGHRSVSWYQQTPGQGLQFLFEYFSETQRNKGNFPGRFSGRQFSNSRSEMNVSTLELGDSALYLCASSFGQGNSPLHFGNGTRLTVT.

V gene TRBV19 combines with J gene TRBJ2-1; unclear D gene. V shed 4 bases and J shed 0 bases, with 16 bases lying between them. This CDR3 is 17 amino acids long. Germline CDR1 is LNHDA and CDR2 is SQIVND (reference sequence). The CDR3 loop reads CASSRRSSLNSYNEQFF. CDR3 in DNA: TGTGCCAGTAGTAGGCGTAGCTCCCTAAACTCCTACAATGAGCAGTTCTTC.

The gene calls are TRBV28 and TRBJ2-6; a possible D gene is TRBD2 (7 bases). Germline lookup yields CDR1 MDHEN and CDR2 SYDVKM. Trimming removed 5 bases at V and 0 bases at J, with 17 bases between. This CDR3 comprises 18 residues. The CDR3, as DNA: TGTGCCAGCAGTACCGTACAGGGAGGGTCCTCTGGGGCCAACGTCCTGACTTTC. As protein: CASSTVQGGSSGANVLTF.